Detailed here is one T cell receptor (beta chain). What antigen it recognizes has not been identified. Base-call qualities are not available, and no considerably larger clone is one nucleotide away. CDR1 and CDR2 are drawn from the germline V gene: SGHRS, YFSETQ. CDR3 length: 14 amino acids, cysteine to phenylalanine. The CDR3 DNA has 42 bases and is translated from base 1. V loses 10 bases of germline sequence and J loses 5 bases, and the interval between the two ends is 21 bases. The data originate from a study of TIL therapy for anti-PD-1-resistant metastatic lung cancer (dated by TCRdb to the early 2020s). About the full investigation: Enrolled patients had a median age of around 51 years (range 38-75) and a median tumor PD-L1 proportion score of around 5.6%. The cohort was composed predominantly of lung adenocarcinoma, with a few EGFR-mutant and two ALK-rearranged tumors included, and half of patients were identified as current or former smokers. A median non-synonymous tumor mutation burden of under 1.9 mutations per megabase was determined across the cohort by whole-exome sequencing. Clonotypes were tracked across tumor, expanded TIL product and serial blood samples by T cell receptor beta sequencing of tumor and peripheral blood.

What the time point label conveys for this sample: pre-treatment sample, taken before nivolumab and TIL therapy. Baseline tumor samples were excised metastases, mostly pleural nodules or supraclavicular lymph nodes, from the same resection used to grow TIL. Tumors were collected before any PD-1/PD-L1 blockade, after which patients were given nivolumab, and patients who progressed were given lymphodepletion, an infusion of expanded TIL and IL-2. Adults with stage 4 NSCLC were enrolled in a dual-center phase I trial from 2017 to early 2020. The samples were obtained from a phase I trial that was single-arm and open-label and tested tumor-infiltrating lymphocyte therapy combined with nivolumab in advanced non-small cell lung cancer. Parts of each resected tumor were snap-frozen in liquid nitrogen and kept at -80 degrees C. Tumor regions of interest were selected on H&E sections using laser-capture macrodissection, ground into roughly 15 mg aliquots, and extracted using Qiagen Allprep kits.

TCR beta CDR3 regions were amplified from genomic DNA with the immunoSEQ v3 hsTCRB kit using bias-controlled multiplex PCR. TCR libraries were sequenced on an Illumina NextSeq 500 to 2 million or so read pairs for survey level or roughly 5-6.5 million for deep level. Turning to the authors' computational methods: Clonality was reported by immunoSEQ Analyzer software, which also assigned V, D and J genes and filtered out non-productive sequences. To compare repertoires between infused TIL and blood, productive Simpson clonality was used along with the Morisita overlap index of productive TRB rearrangements. Held by TCRdb, this immuneACCESS table contains in-frame sequences only and omits some clones. Under half of the omission traces to an unresolved V gene where checked; the cause of the rest is unknown. The D gene and trimming were derived from the DNA, and the V and J assignments and clone size from that table. This sample lists tens of thousands of clones; approximately 77% were detected once. The ten top clones hold 7.4% of the sample.

Beyond this particular receptor, the publication reports: TIL culture showed high clonal turnover, with many enriched product clones undetected in the baseline tumor, suggesting clonal contraction rather than faithful expansion. Generalizability was limited because the cohort was highly selected, with more treatment-naive, never-smoker and oncogene-addicted patients included than is typical. Higher clonality and lower diversity were observed in expanded TIL cultures than in baseline intratumoral T cells (median clonality approximately 6% vs 31%, p < 0.0001). The study protocol defined all tumor marker inferences as exploratory.

The TCR was taken from a person aged 25-85 years with non-small cell lung cancer. The chain was built from TRBV5-1 and TRBJ1-1; possibly the D gene is TRBD1, per 5 matching bases. Sequenced here: tumor tissue, sampled at baseline. The CDR3 amino acid sequence is: CASRDQVLGTEAFF. The DNA sequence is given as TGCGCCTCGCGGGACCAGGTCCTGGGGACTGAAGCTTTCTTT.